What follows is one T cell receptor beta chain and its context. The sample is drawn from a study of blood T cell repertoires in COVID-19. CDR3 length: 15 amino acids. Germline assignment: CDR1 LNHDA and CDR2 SQIVND (reference sequence). Trimming removed 3 bases from V and 2 bases from J, with 13 bases in between. Some clones are missing from TCRdb's copy, which holds only in-frame ones; the method was immunoSEQ multiplex PCR. The table shows a few hundred thousand clones, with about 88% occurring only once. V usage is TRBV19 and J usage is TRBJ1-2, with a possible D match to TRBD1 (6 bases). The sequencing sample was made of PBMCs or T cells enriched from blood (not recorded which). This clonotype originated in a woman aged 18-30 years who had recovered from COVID-19. CDR3 sequence (DNA): TGTGCCAGTAGTATTTCAGGACAGACGAACTATGGCTACACCTTC. The encoded protein is CASSISGQTNYGYTF. Full variable domain (rest looked up from reference TRBV19 and TRBJ1-2): DGGITQSPKYLFRKEGQNVTLSCEQNLNHDAMYWYRQDPGQGLRLIYYSQIVNDFQKGDIAEGYSVSREKKESFPLTVTSAQKNPTAFYLCASSISGQTNYGYTFGSGTRLTVV.